This TCR beta chain emerged from a study of blood T cell repertoires in COVID-19 (dated by TCRdb to 2018 to 2021). Background on the whole study: Collaborator samples came from the United States, Italy and Spain and covered acute and convalescent phases of COVID-19. The repertoires were released in a freely available public database intended as a resource for research on the immune response to SARS-CoV-2. A de-identified subject ID, COVID-19 status, age in years and sex were almost always included in the sample metadata. The samples were drawn from two sources: the first 160 participants of the ongoing ImmuneRACE study, and 1,254 subjects contributed by 6 global collaborators. Where available, HLA class I and class II types were obtained from metadata supplied by the sample provider rather than from assay-based typing. The material from the prospective study consisted of cDNA or gDNA derived from T cells, B-cell-depleted T cells, or PBMCs. Subjects who had been exposed to COVID-19, were actively infected with it, or had recovered from it provided the deeply sampled blood TCRbeta repertoires that made up the dataset. Paper-wide results and their limitations: The quantity of clinical and demographic metadata differed by source and by participant and was supplied without curation.

Each collaborating institution followed its own protocols to collect whole blood in K2EDTA tubes. For TCRbeta analysis, collaborators shipped samples as frozen whole blood, isolated PBMCs, or DNA extracted from either of those sample types. Comments on this clone: The antigen it binds to is not known. No much larger clone exists at a distance of one base, and base qualities are not known.

V is reduced by 6 bases and J by 0 bases, leaving a spacing of 8 bases between them. The CDR3 goes from the cysteine to the phenylalanine over 13 residues. The entry retains the CDR3 DNA only, 39 bases that are in frame from base 1. TCRbeta CDR3 regions were amplified from genomic DNA using the immunoSEQ Assay, a bias-controlled multiplex PCR. As for how the authors treated the data: The number of nucleated cells in each sample was estimated by amplification of reference gene primers within the assay. To quantify the absolute abundance of each unique TCRbeta CDR3 rearrangement, sequence reads were collapsed and filtered. Productive Simpson clonality was computed per sample as the square root of Simpson's diversity index over productive rearrangements. TCRdb re-hosts the immuneACCESS table, in-frame sequences only. Its copies lack some clones; in the studies checked, an unresolved V gene accounts for under half of them, and the cause for the rest is not known. V and J calls and clone size are copied from that table; D and trimming were computed from the DNA. The sample includes a few hundred thousand clones, with 65% to 90% observed a single time. The ten largest clones capture roughly 7% of the sample.

The V gene is TRBV12-3 or TRBV12-4 and the J gene is TRBJ1-1; the D gene is perhaps TRBD1, on 6 matching bases. Sequences were obtained from peripheral blood. The receptor was derived from a human donor in a cohort sampled during active COVID-19. The DNA sequence is given as TGTGCCAGCAGCACAGGGCTGAACACTGAAGCTTTCTTT. This is translated as CASSTGLNTEAFF.